The 28 T cell receptor beta chains given below trace back to one sample, sequenced in a study of regulatory T cells in long-lasting Graves disease. Arm-PCR of CDR3 regions and iRepertoire HTBI primers were the basis on which TCR beta libraries were built. TCRdb passed the multiplex PCR reads through MiXCR, listing each CDR3 protein once. The table records 350,000 to 500,000 distinct CDR3 sequences, over 15% of them present only once. Time point reported: newly diagnosed GD, antithyroid drugs for less than 3 months. Scientists built the TCR library using RNA that was extracted from PBMCs. These data also formed part of another study, on T cells in Graves' hyperthyroidism and ophthalmopathy.

Here the sequenced sample was peripheral blood mononuclear cells (PBMCs), taken at new diagnosis, from a patient treated with antithyroid drugs. Every receptor here comes from a young woman with Graves disease.

The chain carries TRBV7-9 and TRBJ2-2; D might be TRBD1 or TRBD2, each matching 5 bases. CDR3 size: 13 residues. Trimming took 11 bases from V and 6 from J, leaving 16 bases between them. Per germline, CDR1 SEHNR and CDR2 FQNEAQ (reference sequence). The CDR3 sequence is CAWGSDRAGELFF. The CDR3 bases are TGTGCCTGGGGGAGTGATCGGGCCGGGGAGCTGTTTTTT.

With regard to this clonotype: A much bigger clone sits one base away, suggesting this may be a read error. The chain joins TRBV12-3 or TRBV12-4 to TRBJ2-7, with 12 nucleotides matching TRBD2. The CDR3 has 18 residues. V lost 7 bases and J lost 6; bases outside the gene matches: 19. The CDR3 nucleotides read TGTGCCAGCAAAAGACTAGCGGGAGTCCCCCTCTTACGACTCGAGCAGTACTTC. It yields the protein CASKRLAGVPLLRLEQYF.

In this sample, this clonotype turned up many times. V gene TRBV20-1 combines with J gene TRBJ2-2; 8 bases match TRBD1. V trimming: 2 bases; J trimming: 4 bases; junction bases outside the gene matches: 9. The CDR3 is made up of 16 amino acids. Germline-derived CDR1 and CDR2 are DFQATT and SNEGSKA (reference sequence). CDR3 sequence reads: CSARSGTGLRTGELFF. In nucleotides, the CDR3 is TGCAGTGCTAGATCTGGGACAGGTTTGCGCACCGGGGAGCTGTTTTTT.

This clonotype was observed a few times. The rearrangement joins TRBV7-9 to TRBJ1-2; possibly TRBD1 for D (6 bases). Germline V gene lookup returns CDR1 SEHNR and CDR2 FQNEAQ (reference sequence). Deletions cut 5 bases from V and 4 bases from J, with 17 bases between. The CDR3 consists of 15 residues. In nucleotides, the CDR3 is TGTGCCAGCAGCACCCGACCTCAGGGGACCTATGGCTACACCTTC. Its protein is CASSTRPQGTYGYTF.

The table lists this clonotype with many counts. As DNA, the CDR3 is TGTGCCAGCACCGGCCGGGAGGGCCTATACAATGAGCAGTTCTTC. Translation gives CASTGREGLYNEQFF. The chain employs TRBV28 and TRBJ2-1; TRBD2 matches at 8 bases. The V segment lost 7 bases and the J segment 4 bases; nucleotides outside the gene matches: 9. The CDR3 length is 15 residues. Looked up from germline, CDR1 is MDHEN and CDR2 is SYDVKM.

The V call is TRBV18, the J call TRBJ2-2, with 8 bases matching TRBD1. V shed 2 bases and J 2 bases; nucleotides not matched to a gene: 13. This CDR3 has 19 residues. Germline V gives CDR1 KGHSH, CDR2 LQKENI. In DNA form, the CDR3 reads TGTGCCAGCTCACCATTTGCAACCGCCGGGACAGGAAACACCGGGGAGCTGTTTTTT. This codes for CASSPFATAGTGNTGELFF.

This clonotype was found a few times. The chain uses TRBV5-4 and TRBJ2-3; 16 bases match TRBD2. Germline loops: CDR1 SGHNT, CDR2 YYREEE (reference sequence). This CDR3 is built from 18 residues. The trim removed 4 bases at V and 1 base at J, leaving 6 bases unmatched. The CDR3 DNA reads TGTGCCAGCAGCCCGGGACTAGCGGGAGGGGGGCGCACAGATACGCAGTATTTT. Its protein product is CASSPGLAGGGRTDTQYF.

This clonotype was detected ten times or more. The chain joins TRBV7-9 to TRBJ2-1; tentatively, D is TRBD2 (5 bases). The CDR3 consists of 14 residues. The germline gives CDR1 SEHNR, CDR2 FQNEAQ (reference sequence). Trimming took 1 base from V and 5 from J, leaving 9 bases between them. DNA for the CDR3: TGTGCCAGCAGCTTAGTCGGGGTTAACAATGAGCAGTTCTTC. Translation gives CASSLVGVNNEQFF. Full variable domain (outside the CDR3, taken from reference TRBV7-9 and TRBJ2-1): DTGVSQNPRHKITKRGQNVTFRCDPISEHNRLYWYRQTLGQGPEFLTYFQNEAQLEKSRLLSDRFSAERPKGSFSTLEIQRTEQGDSAMYLCASSLVGVNNEQFFGPGTRLTVL.

This clonotype was found many times. The V call is TRBV24-1, the J call TRBJ1-5; a weak D match, TRBD1 (5 bases). CDR3 length equals 13 residues. Germline V CDR1 and CDR2: KGHDR, SFDVKD. V lost 9 bases and J 1 base, leaving 9 bases between the germline ends. This CDR3 is CATQGASNQPQHF. CDR3 bases: TGTGCCACCCAAGGGGCAAGCAATCAGCCCCAGCATTTT.

The chain uses TRBV7-8 and TRBJ2-2, with TRBD2 identical over 12 bases. Germline loops: CDR1 SGHVS, CDR2 FQNEAQ. J was trimmed by 4 bases and V by 10 bases; bases with no gene match: 10. CDR3 length: 16 residues. CDR3 amino acids: CATKLAGGFGTGELFF. CDR3 nucleotides: TGTGCCACTAAACTAGCGGGGGGTTTTGGCACCGGGGAGCTGTTTTTT.

This clonotype was counted ten times or more. The chain recombines TRBV6-7 with TRBJ2-7, with TRBD2 matching 13 bases. TRBV6-7 is an open reading frame whose function is uncertain. V lost 6 bases, J lost 3 bases, and 5 bases stayed unmatched. This CDR3 region has 15 residues. CDR3 residues: CASSPGTSGDYEQYF. The CDR3 DNA sequence: TGTGCCAGCAGCCCCGGGACTAGCGGGGACTACGAGCAGTACTTC.

In its sample, this clonotype was seen a few times. The chain uses TRBV5-1 and TRBJ2-7, with no clear D. The V gene lost 4 bases and the J gene lost 5 bases, with 16 bases spanning the gap. There are 14 residues in the CDR3. Looked up from germline, CDR1 is SGHRS and CDR2 is YFSETQ. The CDR3 nucleotides read TGCGCCAGCAGCCCCAGGACGTACCCGGACGAGCAGTACTTC. Amino acid sequence: CASSPRTYPDEQYF.

For this clonotype: A much larger clonotype is one base distant, so this may be a read error. The J gene is TRBJ1-1, the V gene TRBV20-1; possibly TRBD1 for D (6 bases). The V end was cut by 6 bases, the J end by 0 bases, with 14 bases between. There are 14 residues in the CDR3. Germline CDR1 DFQATT, CDR2 SNEGSKA (reference sequence). The CDR3 sequence: CSAPGAVMNTEAFF. The CDR3, as DNA: TGCAGTGCGCCGGGGGCAGTCATGAACACTGAAGCTTTCTTT.

This clonotype has just a few counts. The CDR3 DNA is TGTGCCAGCAGTGAAGTAACAGGGGGCAGGTACACTGAAGCTTTCTTT. It encodes CASSEVTGGRYTEAFF. The J gene is TRBJ1-1, the V gene TRBV25-1; 9 nucleotides agree with TRBD1. Trimming cost V 2 bases and J 3 bases; bases outside gene matches: 7. CDR1 is MGHDK, CDR2 SYGVNS, per germline. The CDR3 loop spans 16 amino acids.

CDR3 nucleotide sequence: TGTGCCAGCAGCGAGAGAGGGGAAAGGAATCAGCCCCAGCATTTT. Translating it yields CASSERGERNQPQHF. The chain links TRBV7-9 to TRBJ1-5, with a weak D call TRBD1 (5 bases). V lost 5 bases and J 4 bases, leaving 15 bases between the germline ends. The germline CDR1 and CDR2 sequences are SEHNR and FQNEAQ (reference sequence). The CDR3 has 15 amino acids.

This clonotype was observed many times. This chain uses TRBV7-8 with TRBJ2-1, with 8 bases fitting TRBD2. CDR1 and CDR2 (germline): SGHVS, FQNEAQ. V trimming: 2 bases; J trimming: 8 bases; junction bases outside the gene matches: 11. This CDR3 comprises 16 residues. Here the CDR3 DNA reads TGTGCCAGCAGCTTAATCATAGGACTAGCTTCCGATGAGCAGTTCTTC. Protein: CASSLIIGLASDEQFF.

The genes are TRBV5-1 and TRBJ2-5; 8 nucleotides align to TRBD1. After removal of 4 bases from V and 3 bases from J, the junction contained 11 bases not matched to a gene. CDR1 and CDR2 (germline): SGHRS, YFSETQ. There are 16 residues in the CDR3. CDR3 sequence: CASSPALPTGEETQYF. In nucleotides, the CDR3 is TGCGCCAGCAGCCCCGCACTACCGACAGGGGAAGAGACCCAGTACTTC.

This clonotype was detected ten times or more. The V and J genes are TRBV11-3 and TRBJ2-7, with 7 bases aligning to TRBD2. V was pared by 4 bases and J by 1 base, with 10 bases of the junction left unmatched. Germline-derived CDR1 and CDR2 are SGHNT and YENEEA. This CDR3 has 16 residues. The CDR3: CASSSQGLVFSYEQYF. The CDR3 DNA reads as TGTGCCAGCAGCTCCCAAGGACTAGTCTTTTCCTACGAGCAGTACTTC.

The chain is built from TRBV7-3 and TRBJ2-3; possible D gene TRBD2, 6 bases. V lost 5 bases to trimming and J lost 6 bases, with 18 bases between them. This CDR3 comprises 15 residues. CDR1 and CDR2 (germline): SGHTA, FQGTGA. The CDR3 sequence is CASSPMGLGGDTQYF. In nucleotides, the CDR3 is TGTGCCAGCAGCCCTATGGGCCTCGGAGGGGATACGCAGTATTTT. Complete variable domain (other parts from reference TRBV7-3 and TRBJ2-3): GAGVSQTPSNKVTEKGKYVELRCDPISGHTALYWYRQSLGQGPEFLIYFQGTGAADDSGLPNDRFFAVRPEGSVSTLKIQRTERGDSAVYLCASSPMGLGGDTQYFGPGTRLTVL.

Ten or more counts support this clonotype. The chain has TRBV6-5 and TRBJ2-7; TRBD1 matches 10 bases. This CDR3 is 21 amino acids long. J lost 4 bases, V lost 1 base, and 22 bases had no gene match. CDR1 is MNHEY, CDR2 SVGAGI, per germline. CDR3 amino acids: CASSYWTGTGVRETTDYEQYF. The CDR3 DNA reads as TGTGCCAGCAGTTACTGGACCGGGACAGGGGTTCGGGAAACCACCGATTACGAGCAGTACTTC.

Many counts were recorded for this clonotype. V and J are TRBV20-1 and TRBJ2-7; D uncertain. This CDR3 is 12 amino acids long. V dropped 3 bases and J dropped 1 base, with 7 bases sitting between them. Per germline, CDR1 DFQATT and CDR2 SNEGSKA (reference sequence). The chain's CDR3 is CSASIHSYEQYF. Written as DNA, the CDR3 is TGCAGTGCTAGTATACATTCCTACGAGCAGTACTTC.

This clonotype came up a few times. The J gene is TRBJ1-2, the V gene TRBV27; D not resolved. The V gene's germline CDR1 is MNHEY and CDR2 SMNVEV (reference sequence). The CDR3 covers 16 residues. The germline V and J ends were trimmed by 5 bases and 0 bases, with 16 bases remaining between them. CDR3 sequence: CASSPFSGFSNYGYTF. CDR3 nucleotide sequence: TGTGCCAGCAGTCCTTTTTCGGGATTTTCTAACTATGGCTACACCTTC.

This chain links TRBV12-3 or TRBV12-4 with TRBJ2-3; no clear D gene. V was cut by 10 bases and J by 4 bases, with 12 bases left in between. The CDR3 is made up of 12 amino acids. The CDR3 bases are TGTGCCACAGAAGCGACGGCAGATACGCAGTATTTT. This encodes CATEATADTQYF.

V gene TRBV4-2 combines with J gene TRBJ1-3; D unclear. V lost 3 bases and J lost 4, with 22 bases in between. CDR3 length: 18 amino acids. Looked up from germline, CDR1 is LGHNA and CDR2 is YNFKEQ. The CDR3 DNA is TGTGCCAGCAGCCAGCACACCCCCGGGGAGGGATCAGGAAACACCATATATTTT. Amino acids: CASSQHTPGEGSGNTIYF.

This clonotype was found many times. The chain links TRBV3-1 to TRBJ1-5, with TRBD1 matching 7 bases. The CDR3 extends over 15 amino acids. V was pared by 1 base and J by 5 bases, with 5 bases of the junction left unmatched. From germline, CDR1 is LGHDT and CDR2 YNNKEL (reference sequence). The CDR3 reads CASSQGGQEDQPQHF. The CDR3 DNA sequence: TGTGCCAGCAGCCAAGGTGGACAGGAGGATCAGCCCCAGCATTTT.

V usage is TRBV12-5 and J usage is TRBJ2-2, with D tentatively TRBD2 (7 bases). Per germline, CDR1 LGHNT and CDR2 FRNRAP. The CDR3 totals 13 residues. CDR3 coding DNA: TGTGTCCTGCGGGGGCCCTACACCGGGGAGCTGTTTTTT. This gives the protein CVLRGPYTGELFF. The whole variable domain, filled in from reference TRBV12-5 and TRBJ2-2, reads DARVTQTPRHKVTEMGQEVTMRCQPILGHNTVFWYRQTMMQGLELLAYFRNRAPLDDSGMPKDRFSAEMPDATLATLKIQPSEPRDSAVYFCVLRGPYTGELFFGEGSRLTVL.

This clonotype was observed many times. V usage is TRBV20-1 and J usage is TRBJ2-1, with 9 bases matching TRBD1. The V segment lost 6 bases and the J segment 7 bases; nucleotides outside the gene matches: 13. The CDR3 has 15 residues. From germline, CDR1 is DFQATT and CDR2 SNEGSKA (reference sequence). Here the CDR3 DNA reads TGCAGTGCGCCCAGGAGGGGACAGGGCTGGAATGAGCAGTTCTTC. This encodes CSAPRRGQGWNEQFF.

The sample holds many counts of this clonotype. V usage is TRBV2 and J usage is TRBJ2-1, with 13 bases that match TRBD2. Germline-derived CDR1 and CDR2 are SNHLY and FYNNEI. CDR3 length: 15 residues. V trimming: 4 bases; J trimming: 14 bases; junction bases outside the gene matches: 11. CDR3 nucleotide sequence: TGTGCCAGCAGTGGGGGACTAGCGGGAAGGGGAAGGGAGTTCTTC. It yields the protein CASSGGLAGRGREFF.